The 25 T cell receptor beta chains below were found in one sample sequenced in a study of T cells in pancreatic ductal adenocarcinoma. Generated by immunoSEQ multiplex PCR, the TCRdb table keeps only in-frame clones and is missing some. The sample holds over 85,000 clones, nearly 95% seen once. Selected pancreatic ductal adenocarcinoma patients had undergone surgery without neoadjuvant therapy. Source material: PBMCs. These receptors were collected from a human donor with pancreatic ductal adenocarcinoma.

The chain is built from TRBV5-1 and TRBJ1-2; tentatively, D is TRBD1 (5 bases). The ends were cut back, 0 bases at V and 0 bases at J, with 15 bases in the middle. Germline CDR1 reads SGHRS; CDR2 reads YFSETQ. CDR3 length: 17 residues. CDR3 amino acids: CASSLAWGRGTNYGYTF. CDR3 DNA: TGCGCCAGCAGCTTGGCCTGGGGTAGGGGAACTAACTATGGCTACACCTTC. Full variable domain (rest looked up from reference TRBV5-1 and TRBJ1-2): KAGVTQTPRYLIKTRGQQVTLSCSPISGHRSVSWYQQTPGQGLQFLFEYFSETQRNKGNFPGRFSGRQFSNSRSEMNVSTLELGDSALYLCASSLAWGRGTNYGYTFGSGTRLTVV.

This chain joins TRBV29-1 and TRBJ2-7; 10 nucleotides match TRBD2. The ends lost 0 bases at V and 3 bases at J; junction bases unmatched: 8. Germline V gene lookup returns CDR1 SQVTM and CDR2 ANQGSEA. The length of the CDR3 is 16 residues. Here the CDR3 DNA reads TGCAGCGTTGAAGATCGTCTAGCGGGAGTCGTCTACGAGCAGTACTTC. Translating gives CSVEDRLAGVVYEQYF.

This clone was seen a single time. V is TRBV10-3 and J is TRBJ2-2; the D gene is possibly TRBD1 (6 bases). Germline assignment: CDR1 ENHRY and CDR2 SYGVKD. There are 16 residues in the CDR3. Deletions cut 4 bases from V and 5 bases from J, with 17 bases between. This chain's CDR3 is CAISAAQGKGTGELFF. CDR3 bases: TGTGCCATCAGTGCAGCCCAGGGGAAGGGGACCGGGGAGCTGTTTTTT.

The chain has TRBV28 and TRBJ1-2; D remains unclear. The CDR3 extends over 15 amino acids. CDR1 is MDHEN and CDR2 is SYDVKM in the germline V gene. With 5 bases removed from V and 7 bases from J, the gap between germline ends came to 20 bases. The DNA for the CDR3 is TGTGCCAGCAGTCCTAGCCTTGTAGGCGTTGGTGGCTACACCTTC. This encodes CASSPSLVGVGGYTF.

The CDR3 loop is CASRGLAETNLKQYF. The CDR3 nucleotides are TGTGCCAGCAGGGGCCTAGCGGAGACCAATCTCAAGCAGTACTTC. The V gene is TRBV11-2, the J gene TRBJ2-7; 7 bases fit TRBD2. The germline gives CDR1 SGHAT, CDR2 FQNNGV. The V segment lost 6 bases and the J segment 8 bases; nucleotides outside the gene matches: 16. The CDR3 loop spans 15 amino acids. Supplemented by reference TRBV11-2 and TRBJ2-7, the full variable domain reads EAGVAQSPRYKIIEKRQSVAFWCNPISGHATLYWYQQILGQGPKLLIQFQNNGVVDDSQLPKDRFSAERLKGVDSTLKIQPAKLEDSAVYLCASRGLAETNLKQYFGPGTRLTVT.

The V gene is TRBV7-6, the J gene TRBJ2-2; weak D call: TRBD1 (5 bases). V lost 4 bases and J lost 0, with 15 bases in between. CDR1 is SGHVS and CDR2 is FNYEAQ in the germline V gene. This CDR3 has 17 amino acids. Written as DNA, the CDR3 is TGTGCCAGCAGCTACCTTAAGGGGTACTCGAACACCGGGGAGCTGTTTTTT. This gives the protein CASSYLKGYSNTGELFF.

The chain couples TRBV28 to TRBJ2-5; D ambiguous. The V end was cut by 6 bases, the J end by 4 bases, with 24 bases between. The CDR3 runs to 17 residues. Germline V gives CDR1 MDHEN, CDR2 SYDVKM. The CDR3 DNA sequence: TGTGCCAGCAGCCATAGTCTCTGGTTGGGCAGTATAGAGACCCAGTACTTC. Translated, it gives CASSHSLWLGSIETQYF.

V gene TRBV5-1 combines with J gene TRBJ2-2; 9 nucleotides line up with TRBD2. The J segment lost 3 bases and the V segment lost 0 bases, leaving 3 bases of the junction unmatched. This CDR3 comprises 16 residues. Germline CDR1 and CDR2: SGHRS and YFSETQ. The chain's CDR3 is CASSLALAGYTGELFF. The CDR3 DNA sequence: TGCGCCAGCAGCTTGGCTCTAGCGGGGTACACCGGGGAGCTGTTTTTT.

This clone was picked up one time. This chain links TRBV6-1 with TRBJ2-7; the match to TRBD1 covers 8 bases. The V gene's germline CDR1 is MNHNS and CDR2 SASEGT. The CDR3 extends over 15 amino acids. With 0 bases clipped from V and 6 bases from J, the junction kept 7 bases outside the gene matches. The CDR3 DNA is TGTGCCAGCAGTGAAGCGGGGACAGGAATGGGCGAGCAGTACTTC. Translated: CASSEAGTGMGEQYF.

The genes are TRBV2 and TRBJ2-7, with TRBD2 matching over 7 bases. Losses at the gene ends were 3 bases for V and 1 base for J; bases not matched to a gene: 3. Germline V gene lookup returns CDR1 SNHLY and CDR2 FYNNEI. This CDR3 is built from 14 residues. CDR3 region: CASSDWGGSYEQYF. Written as DNA, the CDR3 is TGTGCCAGCAGTGATTGGGGAGGGTCCTACGAGCAGTACTTC.

The chain employs TRBV19 and TRBJ2-7, with D uncertain. Trimming left V 5 bases short and J 3 bases short, with 11 bases between. The CDR3 contains 13 residues. Per the germline V gene, CDR1 is LNHDA and CDR2 is SQIVND (reference sequence). CDR3 sequence (DNA): TGTGCCAGTAGTGTCGCTTTCGGCTACGAGCAGTACTTC. Translated: CASSVAFGYEQYF.

This clone was recorded once. V and J are TRBV29-1 and TRBJ2-7; 8 positions agree with TRBD2. This CDR3 contains 12 residues. V dropped 6 bases and J dropped 5; count of bases not matched to a gene: 6. Germline V CDR1 and CDR2: SQVTM, ANQGSEA. The CDR3 nucleotides read TGCAGCGTGGGTAGCGGGAACCACGAGCAGTACTTC. It is translated as CSVGSGNHEQYF.

This chain connects TRBV11-2 to TRBJ2-7, with 7 positions matching TRBD2. In germline, CDR1 is SGHAT, CDR2 FQNNGV. This CDR3 has 14 residues. J was trimmed by 2 bases and V by 4 bases; bases with no gene match: 5. The CDR3 DNA follows: TGTGCCAGCAGCTACAAACTAGCGACCTACGAGCAGTACTTC. It yields the protein CASSYKLATYEQYF.

The CDR3 region has the DNA TGCGCCAGCCCCTCGGAGGGCTTAGAGCAGTTCTTC. Translation: CASPSEGLEQFF. This chain links TRBV5-1 with TRBJ2-1, with D possibly being TRBD2 (6 bases). The CDR3 is 12 residues long. The V end was cut by 7 bases, the J end by 10 bases, with 15 bases between. The germline V gene encodes CDR1 SGHRS and CDR2 YFSETQ.

The genes are TRBV18 and TRBJ2-1; D might be TRBD1 (5 bases). The CDR3 sequence is 14 residues long. Germline V lookup: CDR1 KGHSH, CDR2 LQKENI. Deletions cut 1 base from V and 6 bases from J, with 10 bases between. CDR3 sequence reads: CASSPQDTINEQFF. CDR3 in DNA: TGTGCCAGCTCACCACAGGACACCATCAATGAGCAGTTCTTC.

This chain connects TRBV7-9 to TRBJ2-3; 8 bases are shared with TRBD2. CDR1 and CDR2 (germline): SEHNR, FQNEAQ (reference sequence). The CDR3 totals 16 residues. V shed 5 bases, J shed 2 bases, and the junction held 9 bases outside the gene matches. The CDR3 here is CASSRSGTSATDTQYF. The CDR3 DNA follows: TGTGCCAGCAGCCGCTCCGGGACTAGTGCCACAGATACGCAGTATTTT. Using reference TRBV7-9 and TRBJ2-3 for the parts outside the CDR3, the full variable domain is DTGVSQNPRHKITKRGQNVTFRCDPISEHNRLYWYRQTLGQGPEFLTYFQNEAQLEKSRLLSDRFSAERPKGSFSTLEIQRTEQGDSAMYLCASSRSGTSATDTQYFGPGTRLTVL.

The rearrangement links TRBV21-1 to TRBJ2-6; the D call in the table, TRBD2, was not verified against the DNA. TRBV21-1 is annotated as a pseudogene. This CDR3 comprises 19 residues. The CDR3 loop is CASSNGAYSGRPGANVLTF. The CDR3 DNA is TGTGCCAGCAGCAATGGGGCCTATAGCGGGAGGCCTGGGGCCAACGTCCTGACTTTC.

The rearrangement links TRBV29-1 to TRBJ2-3, with a possible D match to TRBD2 (5 bases). CDR1 is SQVTM, CDR2 ANQGSEA, per germline. V was pared by 5 bases and J by 4 bases, with 16 bases between. The length of the CDR3 is 14 residues. CDR3 loop: CSVRQRKVPDTQYF. CDR3 coding DNA: TGCAGCGTTCGTCAGCGGAAGGTCCCAGATACGCAGTATTTT.

The CDR3 coding sequence is TGCAGCGTTGAGGCCGGGACAGGGGAAGGGAAACTGTTTTTT. Translation gives CSVEAGTGEGKLFF. The V gene is TRBV29-1, the J gene TRBJ1-4; 10 bases match TRBD1. The ends lost 3 bases at V and 11 bases at J; junction bases unmatched: 9. CDR1 and CDR2 from the germline V gene are SQVTM and ANQGSEA. The CDR3 loop spans 14 amino acids.

The chain has TRBV7-3 and TRBJ2-5; TRBD2 might be the D (5 bases). The V and J ends lost 2 bases and 4 bases respectively, with 14 bases between them. The CDR3 has 15 residues. Germline V CDR1 and CDR2: SGHTA, FQGTGA. The CDR3 nucleotides are TGTGCCAGCAGCTTACAGCCCGGGGTTCCAGAGACCCAGTACTTC. Translating it yields CASSLQPGVPETQYF.

This clone showed up just once. This rearrangement joins TRBV19 to TRBJ2-1, with 8 bases matching TRBD2. The CDR3 loop spans 15 amino acids. Germline V lookup: CDR1 LNHDA, CDR2 SQIVND (reference sequence). Trimming cost V 2 bases and J 8 bases; bases outside gene matches: 8. The CDR3 loop is CASSISGSRWDEQFF. The CDR3 coding sequence is TGTGCCAGTAGTATAAGCGGGAGTAGGTGGGATGAGCAGTTCTTC.

This clone was picked up one time. CDR3 nucleotide sequence: TGTGCCAGTACCCCCCCCCTCGGACAGGGGACCTACGAGCAGTACTTC. Translating it yields CASTPPLGQGTYEQYF. The V call is TRBV19, the J call TRBJ2-7; 9 bases are shared with TRBD1. CDR1 LNHDA and CDR2 SQIVND come from the germline V gene (reference sequence). The CDR3 has 16 amino acids. Losses at the gene ends were 7 bases for V and 2 bases for J; bases not matched to a gene: 12.

The J gene is TRBJ1-2, the V gene TRBV29-1; D remains unclear. Germline V gene sequence: CDR1 SQVTM, CDR2 ANQGSEA. V lost 8 bases, J lost 8 bases, and 12 bases lay in between. The CDR3 loop spans 10 amino acids. This chain's CDR3 is CSTSGEGYTF. As DNA, the CDR3 is TGCAGCACCTCCGGGGAGGGCTACACCTTC.

The chain carries TRBV4-1 and TRBJ1-4, with 8 nucleotides matching TRBD1. The CDR3 is 15 amino acids. The ends lost 3 bases at V and 8 bases at J; junction bases unmatched: 8. Per germline, CDR1 MGHRA and CDR2 YSYEKL. The CDR3 nucleotides read TGCGCCAGCAGCCAGTTCGGGACAGGTCTCGAAAAACTGTTTTTT. It translates to CASSQFGTGLEKLFF.

The chain recombines TRBV15 with TRBJ2-3, with 7 nucleotides matching TRBD2. Germline V gene data show CDR1 as LNHNV and CDR2 as YYDKDF (reference sequence). This CDR3 is 17 amino acids long. Germline trimming cut 0 bases from V and 3 bases from J; bases unmatched to any gene: 9. The CDR3 DNA is TGTGCCACCAGCAGAGATGAGGGTAGCGGGTCTACAGATACGCAGTATTTT. Translation: CATSRDEGSGSTDTQYF.